This record covers a single TCR beta chain. CDR1 is SGHRS and CDR2 is YFSETQ in the germline V gene. The CDR3 is 16 residues long. The germline V and J ends were trimmed by 1 base and 1 base, with 11 bases remaining between them. The data were taken from a study of blood T cell repertoires in COVID-19. Overall study context: Samples representing acute and convalescent COVID-19 were sourced from the United States, Italy and Spain.

Per the original methods: How many nucleated cells were present was estimated from reference gene primer amplification. Some clones are missing from TCRdb's copy, which holds only in-frame ones; the method was immunoSEQ multiplex PCR. V and J calls and clone size are those listed in that table; D and trimming were worked out from the DNA. The data contain roughly 70,000 clones, about 90% of them singletons. The receptor was derived from a man in his fifties with COVID-19, enrolled during active disease. Sequencing used peripheral blood. The chain recombines TRBV5-1 with TRBJ2-2, with a weak D call TRBD1 (6 bases). The CDR3 DNA sequence: TGCGCCAGCAGCTTGACGGGACATATGAACACCGGGGAGCTGTTTTTT. Protein product: CASSLTGHMNTGELFF. Supplemented by reference TRBV5-1 and TRBJ2-2, the full variable domain reads KAGVTQTPRYLIKTRGQQVTLSCSPISGHRSVSWYQQTPGQGLQFLFEYFSETQRNKGNFPGRFSGRQFSNSRSEMNVSTLELGDSALYLCASSLTGHMNTGELFFGEGSRLTVL.